This T cell receptor (beta chain) is from a study of identifying expanded T cells in peripheral blood. Study-level points and caveats: Over two and four weeks, about 15 and 19 clones changed, versus around 1.2 between replicates. Clone count variance between roughly 2-week samples rose with total template count.

Collection occurred without any documented infections or immune events in donors. Only in-frame clones appear in the TCRdb table, and some are missing; sequencing was by immunoSEQ multiplex PCR. This table has 55,000 to 80,000 clones, over 75% appearing once. With respect to this clone: No antigen is known for it.

The TCR originated in a person aged 18 to 70 in good health. The sequencing input was blood.

The CDR3 loop reads CASSYSLGETQYF. The CDR3 region has the DNA TGTGCCAGCAGTTACTCCCTCGGGGAGACCCAGTACTTC. The rearrangement joins TRBV6-5 to TRBJ2-5; no firm D call. This CDR3 is built from 13 residues. The V and J ends lost 0 bases and 5 bases respectively, with 7 bases between them. In germline, CDR1 is MNHEY, CDR2 SVGAGI.